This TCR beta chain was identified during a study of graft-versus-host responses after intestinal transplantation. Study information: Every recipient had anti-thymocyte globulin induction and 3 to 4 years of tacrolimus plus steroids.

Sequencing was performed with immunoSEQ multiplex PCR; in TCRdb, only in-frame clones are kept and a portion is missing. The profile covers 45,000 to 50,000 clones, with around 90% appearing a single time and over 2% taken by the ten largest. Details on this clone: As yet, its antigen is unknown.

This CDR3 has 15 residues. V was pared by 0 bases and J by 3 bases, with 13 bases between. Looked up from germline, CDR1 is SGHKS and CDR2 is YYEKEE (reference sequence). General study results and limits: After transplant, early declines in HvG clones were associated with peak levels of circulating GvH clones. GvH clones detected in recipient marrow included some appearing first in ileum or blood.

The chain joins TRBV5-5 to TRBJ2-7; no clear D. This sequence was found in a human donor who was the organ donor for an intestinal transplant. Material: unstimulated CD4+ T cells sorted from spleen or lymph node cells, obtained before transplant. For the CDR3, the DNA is TGTGCCAGCAGCTTGGAGGATAGGGTCGTCTACGAGCAGTACTTC. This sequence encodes CASSLEDRVVYEQYF.